The sample holds a few counts of the clone carrying this T cell receptor beta chain. The library protocol tagged each TCR cDNA with a unique molecular identifier. A single record per CDR3 protein comes from TCRdb applying MiXCR to the 5' RACE reads. The sample holds around 92,000 distinct CDR3 sequences; around 12% are singletons and the top ten take about 40%. Stated time point: sample taken at primary tumor resection. Untreated early-stage non-small cell lung cancer patients, roughly 75 in total, were the donors. The source of the sample is a study of spatial heterogeneity in lung cancer. Germline lookup yields CDR1 MNHEY and CDR2 SVGEGT. This CDR3 is 14 amino acids long. With 6 bases clipped from V and 7 bases from J, the junction kept 6 bases outside the gene matches.

The clonotype was recovered from a male donor with early-stage non-small cell lung cancer. This specimen consisted of PBMCs, obtained at surgery. The chain couples TRBV6-2 or TRBV6-3 to TRBJ1-5; 10 bases fit TRBD1. Here the CDR3 DNA reads TGTGCCAGCAGATCGACAGGGGGCTTCCAGCCCCAGCATTTT. Translating gives CASRSTGGFQPQHF.